These T cell receptor beta chains were read from a single sample in a study of identical twins. Each CDR3 protein is one row after TCRdb ran MiXCR on the 5' RACE reads. The data contain about 530,000 distinct CDR3 sequences, around 22% of them singletons. This sample also belongs to another study, concerning yellow fever vaccine responses in identical twins.

The source material was CD4+ T cells sorted from blood. All receptors come from a woman aged 18-29 years in good health. Both conserved end residues are part of each CDR3. The D gene is left open where the match is weak. Clone size, where shown, is once, few, many, or a class for clones that have expanded.

CDR3nt	CDR3aa	d_gene	abundance	j_gene	v_gene
TGTGCCAGCAGCTCGACCGGGGCCTGGAGCACAGATGCGCAGTATTTT	CASSSTGAWSTDAQYF	-	-	TRBJ2-3	TRBV7-8
TGCGCCAGCAGCTCCCCCCCTTGGGAGGGCTCCTACAATGAGCAGTTCTTC	CASSSPPWEGSYNEQFF	TRBD2	few	TRBJ2-1	TRBV5-1
TGTGCCATCACCGGGACACTAAACTACGAGCAGTACTTC	CAITGTLNYEQYF	-	-	TRBJ2-7	TRBV10-3
TGCGCCAGCGGGGCATTCGCGAACACCGGGGAGCTGTTTTTT	CASGAFANTGELFF	-	few	TRBJ2-2	TRBV5-1
TGTGCCAGCAGCGGTCTCCCGAACACCGGGGAGCTGTTTTTT	CASSGLPNTGELFF	-	-	TRBJ2-2	TRBV27
TGTGCCAGCAGCGTAGTGCAGGGGAGTTCGTACAATGAGCAGTTCTTC	CASSVVQGSSYNEQFF	-	-	TRBJ2-1	TRBV9
TGTGCCAGCAGTTTACCGGGACAGGGGGCGAAAGGCTATGGCTACACCTTC	CASSLPGQGAKGYGYTF	TRBD1	-	TRBJ1-2	TRBV12-3/TRBV12-4
TGTGCCAGCAGTTTAGCGCGTCACGGGGGGGCCGTTGCCGGGGAGCTGTTTTTT	CASSLARHGGAVAGELFF	TRBD2	few	TRBJ2-2	TRBV12-3/TRBV12-4
TGCGCCAGCAGCTTGTCACGAACTAGCGGGAGTTATGCCGGGGAGCTGTTTTTT	CASSLSRTSGSYAGELFF	TRBD2	few	TRBJ2-2	TRBV5-1
TGTGCCAGCAGCCCCGTCAGGACCGGGGAGCTGTTTTTT	CASSPVRTGELFF	-	few	TRBJ2-2	TRBV7-2
TGTGCCAGCACTAGTCGGGCAAATCAGCCCCAGCATTTT	CASTSRANQPQHF	-	-	TRBJ1-5	TRBV12-3/TRBV12-4
TGTGCCAGCAGTTTATCGTACCTTAGCACAGATACGCAGTATTTT	CASSLSYLSTDTQYF	-	-	TRBJ2-3	TRBV27
TGTGCCAGCAGCATAACCGGGACTAGCGGGAGGGGGCGGGAGCAGTTCTTC	CASSITGTSGRGREQFF	TRBD2	few	TRBJ2-1	TRBV7-3
TGCGCCAGCACCCCGGTTGGCGGGAGAAGCACAGATACGCAGTATTTT	CASTPVGGRSTDTQYF	TRBD2	few	TRBJ2-3	TRBV5-1
TGTGCCAGCAGCCCGGGGGGACCGGGCACCGGGGAGCTGTTTTTT	CASSPGGPGTGELFF	TRBD2	many	TRBJ2-2	TRBV12-3/TRBV12-4
TGCGCCAGCCAACAAGGGGACCCCCGGTTTAGGAGCGTGCAGTATTTT	CASQQGDPRFRSVQYF	-	-	TRBJ2-3	TRBV5-1
TGTGCCAGCAGTCCGCTCAGGGGGTATGAAGCTTTCTTT	CASSPLRGYEAFF	TRBD1	-	TRBJ1-1	TRBV12-3/TRBV12-4
TGTGCCAGCAGCCAGGAGGTTAACAATGAGCAGTTCTTC	CASSQEVNNEQFF	-	few	TRBJ2-1	TRBV7-3
TGTGCCAGCACCCTGGGACTAGCGCGTCCCTACGAGCAGTACTTC	CASTLGLARPYEQYF	TRBD2	-	TRBJ2-7	TRBV6-2/TRBV6-3
TGCGCCAGCAGCCACGGACTAGCGGGGGCCACAGATACGCAGTATTTT	CASSHGLAGATDTQYF	TRBD2	-	TRBJ2-3	TRBV4-1
TGTGCCAGCTCCGAAGGGACGGAGTGGGCTGAAGCTTTCTTT	CASSEGTEWAEAFF	-	-	TRBJ1-1	TRBV18
TGTGCCAGCAGTTTCGGCGGAACACCACAGGGTACGCAGTATTTT	CASSFGGTPQGTQYF	-	-	TRBJ2-3	TRBV28
TGTGCCAGCAGCTTAGACAGGATATTACTTAAAGGAAACACCATATATTTT	CASSLDRILLKGNTIYF	-	-	TRBJ1-3	TRBV7-9
TGTGCCAGCACCGGACTAGCGGGAGCTGACACCGGGGAGCTGTTTTTT	CASTGLAGADTGELFF	TRBD2	-	TRBJ2-2	TRBV28
TGTGCCAGCAGCACGGGGGTAGCGGGAGGCGGTGAGCAGTTCTTC	CASSTGVAGGGEQFF	TRBD2	-	TRBJ2-1	TRBV9
TGTGCCACCAGCAGAGATGCGGGAGTGGGCACAGATACGCAGTATTTT	CATSRDAGVGTDTQYF	TRBD2	-	TRBJ2-3	TRBV15
TGCGCCAGCACGATCTCGACAGGGGTTAGCTACGAGCAGTACTTC	CASTISTGVSYEQYF	TRBD1	-	TRBJ2-7	TRBV5-1
TGCAGTGCTAGACCCCCCCCGGGCACAGGGGTTAGTGAGCAGTTCTTC	CSARPPPGTGVSEQFF	TRBD1	many	TRBJ2-1	TRBV20-1
TGTGCCAGCAGTTACTTCTCAGGGGGCGCGAACACTGAAGCTTTCTTT	CASSYFSGGANTEAFF	TRBD1	-	TRBJ1-1	TRBV6-5
TGTGCCAGCAGCTCCGGACTAGCGGGGTACACCGGGGAGCTGTTTTTT	CASSSGLAGYTGELFF	TRBD2	-	TRBJ2-2	TRBV7-2
TGTGCCAGCAGCGTAGCCACTAGCGGGGGATCAGATACGCAGTATTTT	CASSVATSGGSDTQYF	TRBD2	few	TRBJ2-3	TRBV9
TGTGCCAGCAAAGGGAGGACTAGCGGGTGGCGGAATGAGCAGTTCTTC	CASKGRTSGWRNEQFF	TRBD2	few	TRBJ2-1	TRBV6-1
TGCGCCAGCAGCGCAGGGGTCCCGAACACCGGGGAGCTGTTTTTT	CASSAGVPNTGELFF	-	few	TRBJ2-2	TRBV5-1
TGCGCCAGCAGCTTGGAAGCGGGACACGGCAGCACAGATACGCAGTATTTT	CASSLEAGHGSTDTQYF	-	many	TRBJ2-3	TRBV5-1
TGTGCCAGCAGTTTAAACTTAGCCCCCAGTTTCTTC	CASSLNLAPSFF	-	many	TRBJ2-1	TRBV12-3/TRBV12-4
TGTGCCAGCAGCCAAGATTCTTCTGATACGCAGTATTTT	CASSQDSSDTQYF	-	few	TRBJ2-3	TRBV4-2
TGTGCCAGCAGCTTAACCTACCGGCCCACCGGGGAGCTGTTTTTT	CASSLTYRPTGELFF	-	few	TRBJ2-2	TRBV7-2
TGTGCCATCAGGGAGCGGGAGTTGATAACAGAGACCCAGTACTTC	CAIRERELITETQYF	TRBD2	-	TRBJ2-5	TRBV10-3